This T cell receptor (beta chain) was obtained from a study of blood T cell repertoires in COVID-19. Study details: Samples representing acute and convalescent COVID-19 were sourced from the United States, Italy and Spain.

Only one count was recorded for this clone. Germline trimming cut 4 bases from V and 3 bases from J; bases unmatched to any gene: 6. The CDR3 covers 15 residues. The germline CDR1 and CDR2 sequences are SGHKS and YYEKEE (reference sequence). In the source study's methods: Reference gene primer amplification gave estimated nucleated cell counts. Sequencing was performed with immunoSEQ multiplex PCR; in TCRdb, only in-frame clones are kept and a portion is missing. D and trimming were read from the DNA, whereas the V and J calls and clone size are those reported in that table. The sample carries about 120,000 clones, around 80% recorded once.

The sample taken for sequencing was peripheral blood. This sequence was found in a man aged 70-80 years with acute or convalescent COVID-19. The V gene is TRBV5-5, the J gene TRBJ2-2, with 7 bases aligning to TRBD1. The CDR3 nucleotides are TGTGCCAGCAGCACCTCCCAGGGGGACACCGGGGAGCTGTTTTTT. Its translation is CASSTSQGDTGELFF.